This T cell receptor (beta chain) was retrieved from a study of cytomegalovirus exposure and HLA in healthy donors. The PCR used 60 Vbeta and 13 Jbeta primers. Data came from immunoSEQ multiplex PCR; TCRdb stores just in-frame clones and leaves some out. The data hold some 170,000 clones, with approximately 80% observed a single time. Notes on the study in general: Links to common viral pathogens appeared, in a later analysis, for several of the most significant clusters. The listing of approximately 160 TCR beta chains classed them as cytomegalovirus-associated.

As to this clone: Its target is unknown.

This CDR3 is built from 15 residues. The germline V gene encodes CDR1 SNHLY and CDR2 FYNNEI. V lost 5 bases to trimming and J lost 0 bases, with 13 bases between them. This sequence joins TRBV2 and TRBJ2-5; D remains ambiguous. The receptor's source is a man in his late teens or twenties in good health and CMV-seropositive. Sequenced sample: PBMCs. The CDR3 DNA sequence: TGTGCCAGCAGTCCTCCTCGCGGCTACCAAGAGACCCAGTACTTC. Its protein is CASSPPRGYQETQYF.